This T cell receptor beta chain came from a study of blood T cell repertoires in COVID-19. Study-wide background: Samples taken during acute and convalescent COVID-19 were collected in the United States, Italy and Spain.

Authors' analysis steps: Estimation of nucleated cell counts relied on the amplification of reference gene primers. Repertoires were generated with immunoSEQ multiplex PCR, while TCRdb's copy carries only in-frame clones and drops some. V and J calls and clone size follow that table, whereas D and trimming were derived from the DNA. Found here are approximately 250,000 clones, approximately 86% of them singletons; the top ten hold approximately 8.2%. CDR3 length: 14 residues. Germline V gene data show CDR1 as KGHSH and CDR2 as LQKENI. The V segment lost 6 bases and the J segment 4 bases; nucleotides outside the gene matches: 6.

This rearrangement joins TRBV18 to TRBJ1-2; 9 bases are a match to TRBD1. This receptor was identified in a man aged 40-49 years with active or convalescent COVID-19. Specimen: peripheral blood. The CDR3 sequence: CASSPGTGSYGYTF. In DNA, the CDR3 is TGTGCCAGCTCCCCCGGGACAGGGTCCTATGGCTACACCTTC.